This TCR beta chain was captured in a study of CD8 T cells in Susac syndrome (dated by TCRdb to the late 2010s). Describing the broader study: Whether CD8+ T cell activation and differentiation in Susac syndrome was antigen driven was tested using repertoire sequencing. Clonality of the CD8+ T cell repertoire was compared between around eleven healthy donors, roughly 14 Susac syndrome patients and under 16 multiple sclerosis patients.

Peripheral blood CD8+ and CD4+ T cells from healthy donors, Susac syndrome patients and multiple sclerosis patients were profiled using high-throughput TCR beta sequencing. Treatment-naive patients with stable or active relapsing-remitting disease fulfilling revised McDonald criteria were used as multiple sclerosis controls. Bulk CD8+ and CD4+ T cells were purified by magnetic negative isolation, while CD8+ TEMRA cells were enriched using FACS. Blood was collected in EDTA tubes and processed within 24 hours, with PBMCs isolated through density gradient centrifugation. PBMCs intended for TCR sequencing were cryopreserved in liquid nitrogen and thawed later in a water bath at 37 degrees C. A purity of at least 90% was achieved for sorted or isolated CD4+, CD8+ and CD8+ TEMRA cells. RNA was extracted using the RNeasy kit, and about 0.5 to 1 microgram was reverse transcribed with random hexamers. TCR beta CDR3 regions were amplified with the immunoSEQ multiplex PCR assay covering 54 Vbeta and 13 Jbeta segments. Bias from PCR amplification was corrected by using a synthetic template baseline for primer optimization and for computational correction. The authors' pipeline ran thus. Reads were assigned to V, D and J genes according to IMGT and analyzed in immunoSEQ Analyzer, with only productive sequences retained. Clonality was calculated as one minus the Shannon entropy normalized by log2 of the number of productive unique sequences. For each patient and control, public and private clones were evaluated among the 100 most prevalent clones. Clones were defined as Susac-specific when absent from the healthy and MS cohorts, from about 970 published viral clones and from other ImmuneACCESS disease sequences. TCRdb itself trimmed the public reads at Q25 with fastp, ran MiXCR and retained productive beta chains. Rows with a matching CDR3 protein are joined into one entry that keeps the most common DNA and genes. The V and J calls were not made by the authors but by TCRdb's processing. Here the sample has a few hundred thousand distinct CDR3 sequences; approximately 84% occur a single time. Over 0.095% of the sample is in the top ten clones.

Broad study findings and their caveats: The number of individuals in the TCR sequencing and HLA analysis was recognized as being relatively small.

This clonotype came up once. Its antigen target is currently unknown. No much larger clonotype is one base removed from it; base qualities were not supplied. One read alone lends weak support. V is pared back by 5 bases and J by 0 bases, with 17 bases lying between the germline termini. The CDR3 goes from the cysteine to the phenylalanine over 16 residues. Just CDR3 DNA is preserved here, 48 bases in frame from base 1. CDR1 and CDR2, looked up from the germline V gene (reference sequence), are DFQATT and SNEGSKA. The TCR was taken from a human donor with multiple sclerosis. Sequencing was performed on CD8+ T cells from PBMCs. The V and J segments used are TRBV20-1 and TRBJ2-4, with TRBD2 as a weak D call on 5 bases. The DNA sequence reads TGCAGTGCTCCTCGCTACCGGGGAGAAGCCAAAAACATTCAGTACTTC. Translation gives CSAPRYRGEAKNIQYF.